The clone carrying this T cell receptor beta chain was seen ten or more times. This sample was taken from a study of blood T cell repertoires in COVID-19. The wider study: Samples came from the United States, Italy and Spain, spanning acute and convalescent COVID-19. T cells, B-cell-depleted T cells, or PBMCs supplied cDNA or gDNA.

Only in-frame clones appear in the TCRdb table, and some are missing; sequencing was by immunoSEQ multiplex PCR. The profile shows over 110,000 clones, around three quarters of them singletons. The V gene's germline CDR1 is LNHDA and CDR2 SQIVND (reference sequence). With 6 bases clipped from V and 7 bases from J, the junction kept 10 bases outside the gene matches. CDR3 length: 15 amino acids. The sequence derives from a man aged 55 to 70 with acute or convalescent COVID-19. V and J are TRBV19 and TRBJ2-2, with 8 bases that match TRBD2. The sequencing input was peripheral blood. The CDR3 sequence: CASRGLAGRSGELFF. CDR3 coding DNA: TGTGCCAGTAGGGGGTTAGCGGGAAGGAGCGGGGAGCTGTTTTTT.